This T cell receptor beta chain was retrieved from a study of T cells after yellow fever vaccination. Study details: Fractions low in cell number were prepared with SMART-Seq v4 Ultra Low Input. Findings of the study overall: Most primary-vaccination clones recurred post-booster (roughly 97% CD4, roughly 91% CD8). There was a possibility that FACS-sorted repertoires contained abundant clonotypes contaminating from the bulk population.

This CDR3 comprises 14 residues. Germline values: CDR1 MNHEY, CDR2 SVGAGI. Trimming took 2 bases from V and 1 from J, leaving 9 bases between them. This clonotype was seen more than once but under ten times. The antigen is undetermined. TCRdb analysed the 5' RACE reads with MiXCR anew, one entry per CDR3 protein. The sample has 600,000 to 750,000 distinct CDR3 sequences, 9% to 15% seen once; the top ten hold under 15%. Sequenced here: PBMCs, sampled on the day of the yellow fever booster vaccination. This receptor was taken from a man under 40 who received the YFV17D yellow fever vaccine. V and J are TRBV6-5 and TRBJ2-7, with D possibly being TRBD1 (6 bases). CDR3 region: CASSYGGISYEQYF. In DNA, the CDR3 is TGTGCCAGCAGTTACGGGGGCATTTCCTACGAGCAGTACTTC.